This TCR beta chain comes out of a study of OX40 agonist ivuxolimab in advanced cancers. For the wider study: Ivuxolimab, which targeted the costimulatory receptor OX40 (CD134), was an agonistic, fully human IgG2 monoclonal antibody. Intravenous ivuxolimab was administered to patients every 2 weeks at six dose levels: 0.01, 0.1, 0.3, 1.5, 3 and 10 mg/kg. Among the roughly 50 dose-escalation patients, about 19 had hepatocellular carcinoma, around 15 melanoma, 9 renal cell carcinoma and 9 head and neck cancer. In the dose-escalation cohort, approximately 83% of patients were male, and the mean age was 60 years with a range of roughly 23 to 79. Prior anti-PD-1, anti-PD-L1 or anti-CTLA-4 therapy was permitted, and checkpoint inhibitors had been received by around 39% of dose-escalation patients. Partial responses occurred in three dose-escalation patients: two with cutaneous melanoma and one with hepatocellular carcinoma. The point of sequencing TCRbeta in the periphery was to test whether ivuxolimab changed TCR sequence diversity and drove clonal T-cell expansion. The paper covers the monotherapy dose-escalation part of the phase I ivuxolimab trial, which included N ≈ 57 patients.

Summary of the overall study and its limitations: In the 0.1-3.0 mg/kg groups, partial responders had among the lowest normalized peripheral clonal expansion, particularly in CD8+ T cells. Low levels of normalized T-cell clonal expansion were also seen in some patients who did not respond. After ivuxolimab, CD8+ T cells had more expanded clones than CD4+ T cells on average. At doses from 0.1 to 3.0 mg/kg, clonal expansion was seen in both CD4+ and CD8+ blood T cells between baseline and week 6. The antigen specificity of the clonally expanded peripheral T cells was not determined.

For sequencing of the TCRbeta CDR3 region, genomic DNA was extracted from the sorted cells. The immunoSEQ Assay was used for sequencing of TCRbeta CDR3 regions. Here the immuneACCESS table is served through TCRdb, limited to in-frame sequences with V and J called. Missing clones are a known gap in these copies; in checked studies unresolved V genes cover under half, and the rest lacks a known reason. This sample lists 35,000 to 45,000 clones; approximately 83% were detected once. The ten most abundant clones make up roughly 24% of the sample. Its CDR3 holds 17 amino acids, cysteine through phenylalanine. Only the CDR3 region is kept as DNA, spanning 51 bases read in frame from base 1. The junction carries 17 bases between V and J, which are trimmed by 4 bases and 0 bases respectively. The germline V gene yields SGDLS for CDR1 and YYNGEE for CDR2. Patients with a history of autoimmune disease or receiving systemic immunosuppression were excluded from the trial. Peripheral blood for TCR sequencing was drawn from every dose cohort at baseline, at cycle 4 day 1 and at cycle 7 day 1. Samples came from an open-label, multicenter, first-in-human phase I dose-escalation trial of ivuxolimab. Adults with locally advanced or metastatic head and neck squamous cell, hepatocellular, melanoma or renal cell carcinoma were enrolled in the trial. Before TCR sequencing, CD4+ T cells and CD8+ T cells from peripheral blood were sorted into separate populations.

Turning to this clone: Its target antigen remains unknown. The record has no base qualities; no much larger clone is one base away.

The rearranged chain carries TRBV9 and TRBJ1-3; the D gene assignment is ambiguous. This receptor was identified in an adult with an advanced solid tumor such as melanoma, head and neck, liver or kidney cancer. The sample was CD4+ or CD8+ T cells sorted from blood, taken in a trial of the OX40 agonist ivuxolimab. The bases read TGTGCCAGCAGCCCCGTCGGATTCTCGCCCTCTGGAAACACCATATATTTT. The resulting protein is CASSPVGFSPSGNTIYF.